The present TCR beta chain was sequenced within a study of regulatory T cells in long-lasting Graves disease. Broader study findings: Persistent cases of Graves' showed reduced TCR diversity relative to newly diagnosed patients.

CDR3 length: 12 residues. CDR1 and CDR2 from the germline V gene are DFQATT and SNEGSKA (reference sequence). Relying on iRepertoire HTBI primers and Arm-PCR of CDR3 regions, the team built TCR beta libraries. TCRdb recomputed calls from the multiplex PCR reads with MiXCR, one row per CDR3 protein. The sample comprises approximately 480,000 distinct CDR3 sequences, around 16% of which are singletons, and 10% to 15% rests with the top ten. At least ten counts were recorded for this clonotype. Its antigen is not known. A read error may account for a junction end that differs from germline. The time point denotes: newly diagnosed GD, antithyroid drugs for less than 3 months. PBMC RNA served as the TCR library source. The same specimen was also included in a second study, on T cells in Graves' hyperthyroidism and ophthalmopathy.

The V and J genes are TRBV20-1 and TRBJ1-2; possible D gene TRBD1, 5 bases. The source of this sequence is a middle-aged man with Graves disease. Material: peripheral blood mononuclear cells (PBMCs), obtained at new diagnosis, from a patient treated with antithyroid drugs. CDR3 DNA: TGCAGTGCAAGAGGGGCGAACTATGGCTACACCTTC. It is translated as CSARGANYGYTF.